This is a list of T cell receptor beta chains from one sample in a study of blood T cell repertoires in COVID-19. Profiling relied on immunoSEQ multiplex PCR, and the TCRdb table lists in-frame clones only, not all of them. The table has a few hundred thousand clones, roughly 90% seen once. Sequencing was performed on peripheral blood. Receptors originate from a woman in her twenties or thirties with COVID-19, enrolled during active disease. CDR3s include the opening cysteine and the closing phenylalanine or tryptophan. D genes are given only for firm matches. Some rows mark clone size as missing; the rest say once, few, many or name a class of expanded clone.

J: TRBJ2-1
size: NA
V: TRBV21-1
D: NA
CDR3: CASTGIFRTLNYNEQFF
DNA: TGTGCCAGCACAGGGATTTTTAGGACATTGAACTACAATGAGCAGTTCTTC

J: TRBJ2-7
size: NA
V: TRBV7-6
D: TRBD1
CDR3: CASSPWAGTGTYEQYF
DNA: TGTGCCAGCAGCCCATGGGCTGGGACAGGGACCTACGAGCAGTACTTC

J: TRBJ2-3
size: NA
V: TRBV19
D: TRBD1
CDR3: CASSMNRGRGFTDTQYF
DNA: TGTGCCAGTAGTATGAACAGGGGGCGAGGATTCACAGATACGCAGTATTTT

J: TRBJ2-2
size: NA
V: TRBV5-4
D: NA
CDR3: CASSLLGAVTGELFF
DNA: TGTGCCAGCAGCTTGCTAGGGGCGGTCACCGGGGAGCTGTTTTTT

J: TRBJ2-3
size: NA
V: TRBV5-6
D: NA
CDR3: CASIHLAGPDTQYF
DNA: TGTGCCAGCATCCACCTTGCAGGGCCAGATACGCAGTATTTT

J: TRBJ1-4
size: NA
V: TRBV19
D: NA
CDR3: CASSLRQSTNEKLFF
DNA: TGTGCCAGTAGCCTGAGACAGTCAACTAATGAAAAACTGTTTTTT

J: TRBJ1-1
size: NA
V: TRBV29-1
D: NA
CDR3: CSVEEYGAGAAFF
DNA: TGCAGCGTTGAAGAGTACGGGGCAGGGGCGGCTTTCTTT

J: TRBJ1-2
size: NA
V: TRBV7-3
D: TRBD1
CDR3: CASSPGTGGSYGYTF
DNA: TGTGCCAGCAGCCCAGGGACAGGGGGGAGCTATGGCTACACCTTC

J: TRBJ1-5
size: NA
V: TRBV19
D: NA
CDR3: CASMMGASSNQPQHF
DNA: TGTGCCAGTATGATGGGGGCCAGCAGCAATCAGCCCCAGCATTTT

J: TRBJ1-5
size: NA
V: TRBV18
D: NA
CDR3: CASSPDSDQPQHF
DNA: TGTGCCAGCTCACCGGACAGTGATCAGCCCCAGCATTTT

J: TRBJ1-2
size: NA
V: TRBV2
D: TRBD1
CDR3: CASSSETGIYGYTF
DNA: TGTGCCAGCAGTTCCGAGACAGGGATCTATGGCTACACCTTC

J: TRBJ2-7
size: NA
V: TRBV5-4
D: NA
CDR3: CASTTLDSYEQYF
DNA: TGTGCCAGCACCACCCTAGATTCCTACGAGCAGTACTTC

J: TRBJ1-1
size: NA
V: TRBV2
D: TRBD1
CDR3: CASSEDRGLEAFF
DNA: TGTGCCAGCAGTGAAGACAGGGGGCTTGAAGCTTTCTTT

J: TRBJ1-6
size: NA
V: TRBV27
D: TRBD1
CDR3: CASSITGDNSPLHF
DNA: TGTGCCAGCAGTATAACAGGGGACAATTCACCCCTCCACTTT

J: TRBJ1-1
size: NA
V: TRBV6-2/TRBV6-3
D: TRBD1
CDR3: CASSYSGTVMNTEAFF
DNA: TGTGCCAGCAGTTACTCGGGGACAGTTATGAACACTGAAGCTTTCTTT

J: TRBJ2-3
size: NA
V: TRBV4-1
D: TRBD2
CDR3: CASSHTDGTSGRTSTDTQYF
DNA: TGCGCCAGCAGCCACACTGACGGGACTAGCGGGAGGACTAGCACAGATACGCAGTATTTT

J: TRBJ1-5
size: NA
V: TRBV19
D: TRBD1
CDR3: CASSRDRDGDQPQHF
DNA: TGTGCCAGTAGTAGGGACAGGGACGGGGATCAGCCCCAGCATTTT

J: TRBJ1-3
size: NA
V: TRBV7-2
D: NA
CDR3: CASSLGTAGNTIYF
DNA: TGTGCCAGCAGCTTGGGCACGGCTGGAAACACCATATATTTT

J: TRBJ2-2
size: NA
V: TRBV5-1
D: TRBD1
CDR3: CASSLGQGAIGELFF
DNA: TGCGCCAGCAGCTTGGGACAGGGGGCGATCGGGGAGCTGTTTTTT

J: TRBJ2-2
size: NA
V: TRBV11-3
D: NA
CDR3: CASSSGQRRNTGELFF
DNA: TGTGCCAGCAGCTCTGGACAGAGGAGGAACACCGGGGAGCTGTTTTTT

J: TRBJ1-2
size: NA
V: TRBV5-4
D: NA
CDR3: CASSLKQGGYGYTF
DNA: TGTGCCAGCAGCTTGAAGCAGGGTGGCTATGGCTACACCTTC

J: TRBJ1-1
size: once
V: TRBV19
D: NA
CDR3: CASSTQGITEAFF
DNA: TGTGCCAGTAGTACGCAGGGGATAACTGAAGCTTTCTTT

J: TRBJ2-1
size: NA
V: TRBV6-2/TRBV6-3
D: TRBD1
CDR3: CASSYSAGDRGAFF
DNA: TGTGCCAGCAGTTACTCGGCTGGGGACAGGGGTGCGTTCTTC

J: TRBJ2-5
size: NA
V: TRBV19
D: TRBD2
CDR3: CASNQRESGETQYF
DNA: TGTGCCAGTAACCAGCGGGAGTCGGGAGAGACCCAGTACTTC

J: TRBJ2-3
size: NA
V: TRBV5-1
D: TRBD1
CDR3: CASSLEQGDTDTQYF
DNA: TGCGCCAGCAGCTTGGAACAGGGGGACACAGATACGCAGTATTTT

J: TRBJ1-2
size: NA
V: TRBV14
D: NA
CDR3: CASSHRAGSLYGYTF
DNA: TGTGCCAGCAGCCACAGAGCCGGGTCACTATATGGCTACACCTTC

J: TRBJ1-2
size: NA
V: TRBV14
D: NA
CDR3: CASSQDSWAGEGYTF
DNA: TGTGCCAGCAGCCAAGATAGTTGGGCAGGCGAAGGCTACACCTTC

J: TRBJ1-5
size: NA
V: TRBV19
D: NA
CDR3: CASSITGIDQPQHF
DNA: TGTGCCAGTAGTATAACAGGAATCGATCAGCCCCAGCATTTT

J: TRBJ1-2
size: NA
V: TRBV3-1/TRBV3-2
D: TRBD1
CDR3: CASSRIGQAFYGYTF
DNA: TGTGCCAGCAGCCGAATAGGACAGGCATTCTATGGCTACACCTTC

J: TRBJ1-5
size: NA
V: TRBV5-1
D: TRBD1
CDR3: CASSLTGGGQPQHF
DNA: TGCGCCAGCAGCTTAACAGGGGGCGGACAGCCCCAGCATTTT

J: TRBJ1-5
size: NA
V: TRBV11-2
D: NA
CDR3: CASSLKLNRNQPQHF
DNA: TGTGCCAGCAGCTTAAAGCTCAACAGGAACCAGCCCCAGCATTTT

J: TRBJ1-1
size: once
V: TRBV5-1
D: NA
CDR3: CASSLYGTPNTEAFF
DNA: TGCGCCAGCAGCTTGTACGGGACACCTAACACTGAAGCTTTCTTT

J: TRBJ2-1
size: NA
V: TRBV5-1
D: NA
CDR3: CASSAEASVYNEQFF
DNA: TGCGCCAGCAGCGCGGAGGCTAGCGTTTACAATGAGCAGTTCTTC

J: TRBJ2-7
size: NA
V: TRBV20-1
D: TRBD1
CDR3: CSASQGAREQYF
DNA: TGCAGTGCTAGTCAGGGGGCGAGGGAGCAGTACTTC

J: TRBJ1-2
size: NA
V: TRBV30
D: NA
CDR3: CAWSVRHSSYGYTF
DNA: TGTGCCTGGAGTGTACGTCACTCCTCCTATGGCTACACCTTC

J: TRBJ2-7
size: NA
V: TRBV10-3
D: TRBD1
CDR3: CASHDRAPYEQYF
DNA: TGTGCCAGCCATGACAGGGCCCCCTACGAGCAGTACTTC

J: TRBJ2-3
size: NA
V: TRBV25-1
D: TRBD1
CDR3: CASSVRQGATSTDTQYF
DNA: TGTGCCAGCAGTGTCCGACAGGGGGCGACTAGCACAGATACGCAGTATTTT

J: TRBJ1-5
size: NA
V: TRBV19
D: NA
CDR3: CASSIVVSGNQPQHF
DNA: TGTGCCAGTAGTATTGTGGTTAGCGGCAATCAGCCCCAGCATTTT

J: TRBJ1-2
size: NA
V: TRBV5-1
D: TRBD1
CDR3: CASSLTSGGNYGYTF
DNA: TGCGCCAGCAGCTTGACGTCAGGGGGTAACTATGGCTACACCTTC

J: TRBJ1-2
size: NA
V: TRBV3-1/TRBV3-2
D: TRBD1
CDR3: CASSQVETGGNGYTF
DNA: TGTGCCAGCAGCCAAGTCGAGACAGGGGGCAATGGCTACACCTTC

J: TRBJ1-2
size: NA
V: TRBV30
D: TRBD1
CDR3: CAWNDDRGGYTF
DNA: TGTGCCTGGAACGACGACAGGGGCGGCTACACCTTC

J: TRBJ2-7
size: NA
V: TRBV28
D: TRBD1
CDR3: CASSGRDRGWYEQYF
DNA: TGTGCCAGCAGTGGCCGGGACAGGGGATGGTACGAGCAGTACTTC

J: TRBJ1-1
size: few
V: TRBV2
D: TRBD1
CDR3: CASSLRHPGQPINTEAFF
DNA: TGTGCCAGCAGTTTACGTCACCCGGGACAGCCGATTAACACTGAAGCTTTCTTT

J: TRBJ1-1
size: few
V: TRBV10-3
D: NA
CDR3: CAIKKEDTEAFF
DNA: TGTGCCATCAAAAAAGAGGACACTGAAGCTTTCTTT

J: TRBJ2-3
size: NA
V: TRBV7-3
D: NA
CDR3: CASSSGTSTDTQYF
DNA: TGTGCCAGCAGCTCCGGGACTAGCACAGATACGCAGTATTTT

J: TRBJ1-1
size: NA
V: TRBV11-2
D: TRBD1
CDR3: CASSIGQGGLTEAFF
DNA: TGTGCCAGCAGCATCGGACAGGGAGGGTTGACTGAAGCTTTCTTT

J: TRBJ1-6
size: NA
V: TRBV30
D: NA
CDR3: CAWSATGSYNSPLHF
DNA: TGTGCCTGGAGTGCTACCGGGAGTTACAATTCACCCCTCCACTTT

J: TRBJ1-2
size: few
V: TRBV12-3/TRBV12-4
D: NA
CDR3: CASSSPTEVGYTF
DNA: TGTGCCAGCAGTTCCCCGACAGAAGTAGGCTACACCTTC

J: TRBJ2-4
size: NA
V: TRBV2
D: NA
CDR3: CASSGTVLAKNIQYF
DNA: TGTGCCAGCAGTGGGACAGTCCTAGCCAAAAACATTCAGTACTTC

J: TRBJ2-5
size: NA
V: TRBV5-4
D: NA
CDR3: CASSSPNRAPQETQYF
DNA: TGTGCCAGCAGCTCCCCTAACAGGGCCCCCCAAGAGACCCAGTACTTC

J: TRBJ1-1
size: NA
V: TRBV2
D: NA
CDR3: CASRGRPNTEAFF
DNA: TGTGCCAGCAGAGGGAGACCGAACACTGAAGCTTTCTTT

J: TRBJ2-5
size: NA
V: TRBV18
D: NA
CDR3: CASSPLEEEGRETQYF
DNA: TGTGCCAGCTCACCATTGGAAGAGGAGGGGCGAGAGACCCAGTACTTC

J: TRBJ1-6
size: NA
V: TRBV10-3
D: NA
CDR3: CAIKRVLTDSPLHF
DNA: TGTGCCATCAAACGGGTTTTGACGGATTCACCCCTCCACTTT

J: TRBJ2-1
size: NA
V: TRBV4-2
D: TRBD2
CDR3: CASSHGLAEYNEQFF
DNA: TGTGCCAGCAGCCACGGACTAGCGGAGTACAATGAGCAGTTCTTC

J: TRBJ1-1
size: NA
V: TRBV5-1
D: NA
CDR3: CASSPGTLNTEAFF
DNA: TGCGCCAGCAGCCCCGGGACACTGAACACTGAAGCTTTCTTT